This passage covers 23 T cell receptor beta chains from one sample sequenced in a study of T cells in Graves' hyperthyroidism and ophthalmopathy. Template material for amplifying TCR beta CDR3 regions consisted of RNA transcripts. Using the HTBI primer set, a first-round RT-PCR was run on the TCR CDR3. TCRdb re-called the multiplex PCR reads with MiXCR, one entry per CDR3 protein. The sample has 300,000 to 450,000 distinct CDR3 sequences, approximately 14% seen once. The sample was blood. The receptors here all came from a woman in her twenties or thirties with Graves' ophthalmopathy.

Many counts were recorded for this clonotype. The CDR3 here is CSASPGDNQPQHF. CDR3 DNA sequence: TGCAGTGCTAGTCCCGGCGACAATCAGCCCCAGCATTTT. The chain links TRBV20-1 to TRBJ1-5; no reliable D call. The CDR3 has 13 residues. In germline, CDR1 is DFQATT, CDR2 SNEGSKA (reference sequence). The V and J ends lost 3 bases and 3 bases respectively, with 9 bases between them.

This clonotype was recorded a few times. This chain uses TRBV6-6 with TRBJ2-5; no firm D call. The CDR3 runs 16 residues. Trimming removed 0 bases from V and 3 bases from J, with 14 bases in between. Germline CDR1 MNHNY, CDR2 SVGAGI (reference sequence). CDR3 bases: TGTGCCAGCAGTTACTCGTTCACTCCAGGAAAAGAGACCCAGTACTTC. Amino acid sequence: CASSYSFTPGKETQYF.

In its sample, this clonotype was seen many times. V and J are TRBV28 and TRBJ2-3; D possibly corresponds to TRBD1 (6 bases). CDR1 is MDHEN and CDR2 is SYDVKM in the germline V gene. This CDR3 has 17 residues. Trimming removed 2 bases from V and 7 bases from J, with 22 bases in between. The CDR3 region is CASSLNRIWGPENTQYF. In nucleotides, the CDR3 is TGTGCCAGCAGTTTAAATAGGATTTGGGGGCCGGAGAATACGCAGTATTTT.

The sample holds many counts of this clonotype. CDR3 nucleotide sequence: TGCGCCCCCTCCCCACTAGCGGGGGATAGCTCCTACGAGCAGTACTTC. It translates to CAPSPLAGDSSYEQYF. The rearrangement uses TRBV10-1 and TRBJ2-7, with 11 bases that match TRBD2. The CDR3 length is 16 residues. J lost 0 bases, V lost 11 bases, and 12 bases had no gene match. Germline V gives CDR1 WNHNN, CDR2 SYGVQD (reference sequence).

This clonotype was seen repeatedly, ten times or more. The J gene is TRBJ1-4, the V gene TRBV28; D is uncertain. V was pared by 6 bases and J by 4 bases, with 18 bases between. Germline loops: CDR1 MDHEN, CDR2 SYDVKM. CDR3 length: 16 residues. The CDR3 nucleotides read TGTGCCAGCAGCTCGGCACGGGCCGCTCTTAATGAAAAACTGTTTTTT. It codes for CASSSARAALNEKLFF.

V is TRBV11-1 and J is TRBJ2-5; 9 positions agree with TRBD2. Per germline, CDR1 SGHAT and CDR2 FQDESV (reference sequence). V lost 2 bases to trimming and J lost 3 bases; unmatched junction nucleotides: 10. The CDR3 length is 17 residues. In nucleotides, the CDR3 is TGTGCCAGCAGCTTATATTCGGGTAGCGGGGGAAAAGAGACCCAGTACTTC. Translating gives CASSLYSGSGGKETQYF.

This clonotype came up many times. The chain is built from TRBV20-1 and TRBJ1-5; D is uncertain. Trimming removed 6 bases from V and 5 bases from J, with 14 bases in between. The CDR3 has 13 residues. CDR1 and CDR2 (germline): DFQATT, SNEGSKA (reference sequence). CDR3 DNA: TGCAGTGCCATCTGGGGAAGGGATCAGCCCCAGCATTTT. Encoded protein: CSAIWGRDQPQHF.

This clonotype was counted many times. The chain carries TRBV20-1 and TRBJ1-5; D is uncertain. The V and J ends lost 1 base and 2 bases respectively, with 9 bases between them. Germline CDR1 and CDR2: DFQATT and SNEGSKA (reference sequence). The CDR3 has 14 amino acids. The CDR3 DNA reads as TGCAGTGCTAGAGGCGTTGGGGGCAATCAGCCCCAGCATTTT. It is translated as CSARGVGGNQPQHF.

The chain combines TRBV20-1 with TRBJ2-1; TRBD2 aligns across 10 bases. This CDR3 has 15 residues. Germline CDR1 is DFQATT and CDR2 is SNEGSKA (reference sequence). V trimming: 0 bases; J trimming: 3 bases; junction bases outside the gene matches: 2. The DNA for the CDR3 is TGCAGTGCTAGAGATCTAGCGGGGGACTACAATGAGCAGTTCTTC. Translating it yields CSARDLAGDYNEQFF.

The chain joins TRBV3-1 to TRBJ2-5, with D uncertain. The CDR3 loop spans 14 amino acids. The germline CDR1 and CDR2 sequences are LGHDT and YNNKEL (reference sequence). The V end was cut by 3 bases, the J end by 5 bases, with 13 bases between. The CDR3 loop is CASSQVPPWETQYF. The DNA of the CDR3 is TGTGCCAGCAGCCAGGTCCCCCCATGGGAGACCCAGTACTTC.

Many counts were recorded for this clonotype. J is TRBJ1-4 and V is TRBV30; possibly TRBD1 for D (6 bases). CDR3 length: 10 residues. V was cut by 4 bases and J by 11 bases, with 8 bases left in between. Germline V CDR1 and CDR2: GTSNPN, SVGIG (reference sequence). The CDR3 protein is CAWKGVKLFF. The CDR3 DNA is TGTGCCTGGAAGGGGGTGAAACTGTTTTTT.

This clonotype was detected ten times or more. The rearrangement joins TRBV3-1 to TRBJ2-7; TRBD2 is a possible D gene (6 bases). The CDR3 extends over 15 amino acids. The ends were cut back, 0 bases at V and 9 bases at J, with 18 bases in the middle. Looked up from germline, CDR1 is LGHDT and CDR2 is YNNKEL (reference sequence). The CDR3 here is CASSQDARRGLGQYF. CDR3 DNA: TGTGCCAGCAGCCAAGATGCAAGGCGGGGCTTGGGGCAGTACTTC.

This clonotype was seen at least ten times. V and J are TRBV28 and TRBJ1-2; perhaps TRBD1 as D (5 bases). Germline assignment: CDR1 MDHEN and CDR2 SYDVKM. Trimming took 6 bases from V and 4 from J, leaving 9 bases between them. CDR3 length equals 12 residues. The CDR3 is CASRGVGYGYTF. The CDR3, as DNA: TGTGCCAGCAGGGGGGTCGGCTATGGCTACACCTTC.

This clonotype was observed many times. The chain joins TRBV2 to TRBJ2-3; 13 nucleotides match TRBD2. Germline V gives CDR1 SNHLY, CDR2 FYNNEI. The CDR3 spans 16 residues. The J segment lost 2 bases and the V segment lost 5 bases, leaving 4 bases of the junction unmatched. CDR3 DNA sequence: TGTGCCAGCAGTTCGACTAGCGGGGGGCTCACAGATACGCAGTATTTT. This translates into CASSSTSGGLTDTQYF.

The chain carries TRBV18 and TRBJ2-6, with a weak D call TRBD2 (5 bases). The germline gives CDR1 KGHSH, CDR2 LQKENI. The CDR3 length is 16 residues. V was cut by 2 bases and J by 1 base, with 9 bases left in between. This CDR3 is CASSPSSGSGANVLTF. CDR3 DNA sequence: TGTGCCAGCTCACCATCTTCGGGATCTGGGGCCAACGTCCTGACTTTC. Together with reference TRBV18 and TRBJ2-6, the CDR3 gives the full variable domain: NAGVMQNPRHLVRRRGQEARLRCSPMKGHSHVYWYRQLPEEGLKFMVYLQKENIIDESGMPKERFSAEFPKEGPSILRIQQVVRGDSAAYFCASSPSSGSGANVLTFGAGSRLTVL.

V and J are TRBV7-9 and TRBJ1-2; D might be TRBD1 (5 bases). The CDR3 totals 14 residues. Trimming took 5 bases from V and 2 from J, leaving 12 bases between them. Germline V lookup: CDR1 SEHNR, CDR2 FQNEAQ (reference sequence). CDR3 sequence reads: CASSLLGGNYGYTF. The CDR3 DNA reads TGTGCCAGCAGCCTTCTGGGGGGAAACTATGGCTACACCTTC.

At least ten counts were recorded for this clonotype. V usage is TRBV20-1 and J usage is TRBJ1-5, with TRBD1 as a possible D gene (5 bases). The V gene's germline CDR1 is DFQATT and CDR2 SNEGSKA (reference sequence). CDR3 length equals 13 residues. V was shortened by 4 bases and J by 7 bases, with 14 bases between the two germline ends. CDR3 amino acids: CSAIQGTRQPQHF. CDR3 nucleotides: TGCAGTGCTATCCAGGGAACGCGGCAGCCCCAGCATTTT.

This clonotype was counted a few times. The CDR3 loop reads CAWSVGGSYEQYF. The CDR3 bases are TGTGCCTGGAGTGTAGGCGGATCCTACGAGCAGTACTTC. The V gene is TRBV30, the J gene TRBJ2-7, with D uncertain. Germline lookup yields CDR1 GTSNPN and CDR2 SVGIG (reference sequence). Trimming stripped 0 bases from V and 1 base from J, with 7 bases between. The length of the CDR3 is 13 residues.

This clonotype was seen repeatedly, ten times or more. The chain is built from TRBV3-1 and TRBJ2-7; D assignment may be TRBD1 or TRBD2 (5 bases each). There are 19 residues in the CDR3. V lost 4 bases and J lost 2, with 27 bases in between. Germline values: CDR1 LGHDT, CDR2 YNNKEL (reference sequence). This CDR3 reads CASSPLGWGSPQNPYEQYF. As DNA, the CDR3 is TGTGCCAGCAGCCCGCTCGGCTGGGGGAGTCCCCAGAATCCCTACGAGCAGTACTTC.

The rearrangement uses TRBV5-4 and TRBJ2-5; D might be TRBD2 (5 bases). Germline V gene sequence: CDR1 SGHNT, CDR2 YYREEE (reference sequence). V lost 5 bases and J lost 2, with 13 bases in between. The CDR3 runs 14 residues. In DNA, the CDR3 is TGTGCCAGCAGTCCCGTTGGGAGACAAGAGACCCAGTACTTC. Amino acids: CASSPVGRQETQYF.

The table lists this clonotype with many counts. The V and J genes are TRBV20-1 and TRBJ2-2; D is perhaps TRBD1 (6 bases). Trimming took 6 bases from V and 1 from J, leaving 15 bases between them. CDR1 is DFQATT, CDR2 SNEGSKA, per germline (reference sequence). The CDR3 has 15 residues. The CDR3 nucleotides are TGCAGTGCCCGAACAGGGCTCCTGAACACCGGGGAGCTGTTTTTT. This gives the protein CSARTGLLNTGELFF.

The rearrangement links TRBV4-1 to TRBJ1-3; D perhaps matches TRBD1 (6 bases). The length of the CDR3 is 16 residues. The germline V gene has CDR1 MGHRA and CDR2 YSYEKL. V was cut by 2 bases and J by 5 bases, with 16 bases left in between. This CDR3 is CASSQPTTGIRNTIYF. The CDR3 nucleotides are TGCGCCAGCAGCCAACCAACCACAGGGATAAGAAACACCATATATTTT.

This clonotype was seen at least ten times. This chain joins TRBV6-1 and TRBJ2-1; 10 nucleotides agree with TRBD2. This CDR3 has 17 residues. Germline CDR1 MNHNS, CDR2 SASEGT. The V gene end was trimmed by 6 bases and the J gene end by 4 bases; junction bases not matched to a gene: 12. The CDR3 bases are TGTGCCAGCAGAACCGAGCGGGGGGGCATTGGGTACAATGAGCAGTTCTTC. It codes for CASRTERGGIGYNEQFF.